This entry features one T cell receptor (beta chain) sequence. CDR1 is LNHDA and CDR2 is SQIVND in the germline V gene (reference sequence). The CDR3 spans 18 residues. V trimming: 5 bases; J trimming: 4 bases; junction bases outside the gene matches: 11. Only in-frame clones appear in the TCRdb table, and some are missing; sequencing was by immunoSEQ multiplex PCR. Among under 30,000 clones listed, less than 90% were seen once. These data are taken from a study of blood T cell repertoires in COVID-19. Background on the study: Spain, Italy and the United States supplied samples that represented acute and convalescent COVID-19.

Material for sequencing was peripheral blood. This chain links TRBV19 with TRBJ2-5; 15 bases are shared with TRBD2. The receptor comes from a human donor with active COVID-19. The donor label of this sample is uncertain. The CDR3 region has the DNA TGTGCCAGTAGTGCCGGACTAGCGGGAGGGCCGTCGGGAGAGACCCAGTACTTC. Its translation: CASSAGLAGGPSGETQYF.